These 29 T cell receptor beta chains were sequenced from one sample in a study of shared clonotypes between healthy human individuals. In the naive CD8 group, cells lacked CD45RO and were positively selected for CCR7, so terminally differentiated effector memory CD45RA+ cells were left out. Produced via immunoSEQ multiplex PCR; TCRdb's table is partial and in-frame only. The data contain roughly 2 million clones, about 95% of them seen just once; the ten biggest clones take up 0.9% to 1.3%. The specimen was naive CD8+ T cells sorted from blood. All receptors come from a man younger than 35 in good health.

The V gene is TRBV2, the J gene TRBJ1-1; 9 bases align to TRBD1. With 6 bases clipped from V and 1 base from J, the junction kept 6 bases outside the gene matches. The length of the CDR3 is 15 residues. CDR1 SNHLY and CDR2 FYNNEI come from the germline V gene. CDR3 region: CASRFDRGGNTEAFF. The CDR3 nucleotides read TGTGCCAGCAGGTTTGACAGGGGGGGGAACACTGAAGCTTTCTTT. Using reference TRBV2 and TRBJ1-1 for the parts outside the CDR3, the full variable domain is EPEVTQTPSHQVTQMGQEVILRCVPISNHLYFYWYRQILGQKVEFLVSFYNNEISEKSEIFDDQFSVERPDGSNFTLKIRSTKLEDSAMYFCASRFDRGGNTEAFFGQGTRLTVV.

The genes are TRBV28 and TRBJ2-5; TRBD1 is a possible D gene (5 bases). V lost 5 bases to trimming and J lost 3 bases, with 10 bases between them. Germline V gene sequence: CDR1 MDHEN, CDR2 SYDVKM. CDR3 length equals 13 residues. The CDR3 is CASSEGDKETQYF. CDR3 DNA sequence: TGTGCCAGCAGTGAAGGGGATAAAGAGACCCAGTACTTC.

The rearrangement joins TRBV10-2 to TRBJ2-7, with 7 nucleotides matching TRBD1. CDR3 length equals 14 residues. Looked up from germline, CDR1 is WSHSY and CDR2 is SAAADI. Trimming took 4 bases from V and 2 from J; bases not matched to a gene: 5. In DNA form, the CDR3 reads TGCGCCAGCAGTGCCGAAACAGGGGCCTACGAGCAGTACTTC. Translation gives CASSAETGAYEQYF.

The V and J genes are TRBV4-1 and TRBJ2-3, with 8 bases fitting TRBD2. Looked up from germline, CDR1 is MGHRA and CDR2 is YSYEKL. V shed 1 base, J shed 6 bases, and the junction held 3 bases outside the gene matches. The CDR3 has 14 residues. CDR3 bases: TGCGCCAGCAGCCAAGGAGCGGGAGCGGATACGCAGTATTTT. Its protein is CASSQGAGADTQYF.

This chain joins TRBV5-4 and TRBJ2-5; a possible D gene is TRBD2 (6 bases). From germline, CDR1 is SGHNT and CDR2 YYREEE (reference sequence). The ends were cut back, 2 bases at V and 5 bases at J, with 10 bases in the middle. This CDR3 region has 13 residues. CDR3 amino acids: CASSLLAGETQYF. The DNA for the CDR3 is TGTGCCAGCAGCTTACTAGCAGGCGAGACCCAGTACTTC.

The rearrangement uses TRBV5-5 and TRBJ2-7; no clear D. V gave up 1 base and J gave up 3 bases, with 11 bases separating them. CDR3 size: 14 residues. Germline V CDR1 and CDR2: SGHKS, YYEKEE (reference sequence). CDR3 loop: CASSLYGYGYEQYF. In DNA form, the CDR3 reads TGTGCCAGCAGCTTGTATGGTTACGGCTACGAGCAGTACTTC.

This clone was counted once. The rearrangement links TRBV27 to TRBJ1-1; TRBD1 matches at 8 bases. From germline, CDR1 is MNHEY and CDR2 SMNVEV (reference sequence). The CDR3 spans 15 residues. The V and J ends lost 2 bases and 1 base, in that order; junction bases with no gene match: 3. CDR3 sequence (DNA): TGTGCCAGCAGTTTAGGGGACAGGCCGAACACTGAAGCTTTCTTT. It translates to CASSLGDRPNTEAFF.

The chain links TRBV30 to TRBJ1-6; the match to TRBD1 covers 7 bases. Germline loops: CDR1 GTSNPN, CDR2 SVGIG (reference sequence). This CDR3 contains 14 residues. J was trimmed by 8 bases and V by 0 bases; bases with no gene match: 4. The CDR3 loop is CAWSVGGEYSPLHF. The CDR3 DNA is TGTGCCTGGAGTGTAGGGGGCGAATATTCACCCCTCCACTTT.

The J gene is TRBJ2-1, the V gene TRBV28; TRBD2 is a possible D gene (5 bases). Germline CDR1 is MDHEN and CDR2 is SYDVKM. Between the trimmed V and J ends, which lost 4 bases and 0 bases, there was a span of 19 bases. CDR3 length: 18 residues. DNA of the CDR3: TGTGCCAGCAGTTCCCACCTAGCTGTAGGGAGCTCCTACAATGAGCAGTTCTTC. It specifies CASSSHLAVGSSYNEQFF.

J is TRBJ1-2 and V is TRBV29-1, with no clear D. This CDR3 is built from 14 residues. Germline lookup yields CDR1 SQVTM and CDR2 ANQGSEA. Trimming took 1 base from V and 7 from J, leaving 16 bases between them. The CDR3 sequence is CSVEGAGLSPGYTF. As DNA, the CDR3 is TGCAGCGTTGAAGGAGCAGGTCTTTCGCCTGGCTACACCTTC.

A single count supports this clone. One end of the junction fails to match germline, which may point to a read error. V is TRBV10-1 and J is TRBJ1-2; unclear D gene. Germline loops: CDR1 WNHNN, CDR2 SYGVQD (reference sequence). This CDR3 has 13 residues. CDR3 sequence: CTRKFTGNYGYTF. In nucleotides, the CDR3 is TGTACCCGGAAGTTTACTGGGAACTATGGCTACACCTTC.

This rearrangement joins TRBV4-1 to TRBJ1-1; the D is unclear. V was pared by 1 base and J by 5 bases, with 14 bases between. Germline CDR1 reads MGHRA; CDR2 reads YSYEKL. The CDR3 is made up of 15 amino acids. The CDR3 DNA sequence: TGCGCCAGCAGCCAAGTTTGGGGTTCGGTAACTGAAGCTTTCTTT. Protein product: CASSQVWGSVTEAFF.

The CDR3 nucleotides are TGCGCCAGCAGTGACCTAGCGGGGTACAATGAGCAGTTCTTC. This sequence encodes CASSDLAGYNEQFF. The chain joins TRBV10-2 to TRBJ2-1; 9 nucleotides match TRBD2. The ends lost 3 bases at V and 4 bases at J; junction bases unmatched: 1. The CDR3 spans 14 residues. CDR1 is WSHSY and CDR2 is SAAADI in the germline V gene.

The chain uses TRBV25-1 and TRBJ1-1; no clear D. Trimming shortened V by 0 bases and J by 5 bases, and 7 bases separated the two germline ends. This CDR3 contains 13 residues. Germline lookup yields CDR1 MGHDK and CDR2 SYGVNS. The CDR3 loop is CASSEYRATEAFF. For the CDR3, the DNA is TGTGCCAGCAGTGAATATCGAGCAACTGAAGCTTTCTTT.

This clone was picked up a small number of times. This rearrangement joins TRBV2 to TRBJ1-6; TRBD1 might be the D (5 bases). This CDR3 comprises 14 residues. In germline, CDR1 is SNHLY, CDR2 FYNNEI. Trimming left V 6 bases short and J 7 bases short, with 13 bases between. The CDR3 loop is CASRLQAPNSPLHF. In DNA form, the CDR3 reads TGTGCCAGCAGACTACAGGCCCCCAATTCACCCCTCCACTTT.

This chain joins TRBV7-6 and TRBJ2-7; D is possibly TRBD2 (5 bases). Trimming removed 5 bases at V and 0 bases at J, with 11 bases between. Looked up from germline, CDR1 is SGHVS and CDR2 is FNYEAQ. The CDR3 covers 14 residues. The CDR3 protein is CASSRDLLSYEQYF. The CDR3 nucleotides read TGTGCCAGCAGCCGGGATCTCCTCTCCTACGAGCAGTACTTC.

The rearrangement links TRBV5-1 to TRBJ2-7; D is unresolved. The length of the CDR3 is 15 residues. Germline values: CDR1 SGHRS, CDR2 YFSETQ. V dropped 0 bases and J dropped 0 bases, with 10 bases sitting between them. The CDR3 loop is CASSLVPRSSYEQYF. CDR3 coding DNA: TGCGCCAGCAGCTTGGTGCCCAGGAGCTCCTACGAGCAGTACTTC. Using reference TRBV5-1 and TRBJ2-7 for the parts outside the CDR3, the full variable domain is KAGVTQTPRYLIKTRGQQVTLSCSPISGHRSVSWYQQTPGQGLQFLFEYFSETQRNKGNFPGRFSGRQFSNSRSEMNVSTLELGDSALYLCASSLVPRSSYEQYFGPGTRLTVT.

The gene calls are TRBV27 and TRBJ2-1; 7 nucleotides line up with TRBD2. This CDR3 has 13 residues. The V and J ends lost 1 base and 9 bases, in that order; junction bases with no gene match: 3. Germline CDR1 reads MNHEY; CDR2 reads SMNVEV (reference sequence). This CDR3 is CASSLFPSGEQFF. CDR3 bases: TGTGCCAGCAGTTTATTCCCTAGCGGTGAGCAGTTCTTC.

The rearrangement joins TRBV5-6 to TRBJ2-3, with D perhaps TRBD1 or TRBD2 (5 bases each). Germline CDR1 reads SGHDT; CDR2 reads YYEEEE. Deletions cut 5 bases from V and 4 bases from J, with 17 bases between. CDR3 length: 15 residues. This CDR3 is CASSEDIMGADTQYF. The CDR3 region has the DNA TGTGCCAGCAGTGAGGACATTATGGGGGCAGATACGCAGTATTTT. Full variable domain (missing parts from reference TRBV5-6 and TRBJ2-3): DAGVTQSPTHLIKTRGQQVTLRCSPKSGHDTVSWYQQALGQGPQFIFQYYEEEERQRGNFPDRFSGHQFPNYSSELNVNALLLGDSALYLCASSEDIMGADTQYFGPGTRLTVL.

The chain has TRBV13 and TRBJ2-5; 11 positions match TRBD2. This CDR3 comprises 16 residues. Per the germline V gene, CDR1 is PRHDT and CDR2 is FYEKMQ (reference sequence). The junction had 2 bases not matched to a gene; V was cut back by 0 bases and J by 2 bases. The CDR3: CASSLGGLAGQETQYF. The CDR3 DNA sequence: TGTGCCAGCAGCTTAGGTGGACTAGCGGGTCAAGAGACCCAGTACTTC. Drawing the rest from reference TRBV13 and TRBJ2-5, the complete variable domain is AAGVIQSPRHLIKEKRETATLKCYPIPRHDTVYWYQQGPGQDPQFLISFYEKMQSDKGSIPDRFSAQQFSDYHSELNMSSLELGDSALYFCASSLGGLAGQETQYFGPGTRLLVL.

This clone occurred a few times. V is TRBV25-1 and J is TRBJ1-6, with D hard to call. Trimming pared 7 bases from V and 7 bases from J, leaving 14 bases between. The length of the CDR3 is 14 residues. CDR1 is MGHDK, CDR2 SYGVNS, per germline. The CDR3 region has the DNA TGTGCCAGCACTGGATCTATTGGGAATTCACCCCTCCACTTT. Translating it yields CASTGSIGNSPLHF.

This clone came up a few times. The chain carries TRBV5-1 and TRBJ2-2, with D tentatively TRBD1 or TRBD2 (6 bases each). The CDR3 loop spans 17 amino acids. V was clipped by 4 bases and J by 7 bases, with 23 bases between them. The germline gives CDR1 SGHRS, CDR2 YFSETQ. The CDR3 nucleotides read TGCGCCAGCAGCCTGTACGGGGGCCTACCGCGGGGCGGGGAGCTGTTTTTT. This codes for CASSLYGGLPRGGELFF.

The J gene is TRBJ1-4, the V gene TRBV28; D call uncertain. The CDR3 contains 14 residues. Germline CDR1 is MDHEN and CDR2 is SYDVKM. V lost 5 bases and J lost 5, with 12 bases in between. The CDR3 nucleotides are TGTGCCAGCAGTCCCCAGGAGACCAATGAAAAACTGTTTTTT. It specifies CASSPQETNEKLFF. Together with reference TRBV28 and TRBJ1-4, the CDR3 gives the full variable domain: DVKVTQSSRYLVKRTGEKVFLECVQDMDHENMFWYRQDPGLGLRLIYFSYDVKMKEKGDIPEGYSVSREKKERFSLILESASTNQTSMYLCASSPQETNEKLFFGSGTQLSVL.

The genes are TRBV5-6 and TRBJ2-1, with 7 nucleotides matching TRBD1. With V trimmed by 4 bases and J by 7 bases, 8 bases remained unmatched. This CDR3 contains 14 residues. Germline CDR1 reads SGHDT; CDR2 reads YYEEEE. The CDR3 DNA sequence: TGTGCCAGCAGCCCGGGACAGTTCTTTAATGAGCAGTTCTTC. As protein: CASSPGQFFNEQFF.

The chain is built from TRBV9 and TRBJ2-1; D gene uncertain. The CDR3 has 14 amino acids. Per germline, CDR1 SGDLS and CDR2 YYNGEE. Trimming shortened V by 3 bases and J by 2 bases, and 9 bases separated the two germline ends. The CDR3 DNA follows: TGTGCCAGCAGCGGCCTGGGCCCCTACAATGAGCAGTTCTTC. It is translated as CASSGLGPYNEQFF.

V is TRBV27 and J is TRBJ1-1, with D tentatively TRBD1 (6 bases). Looked up from germline, CDR1 is MNHEY and CDR2 is SMNVEV (reference sequence). The CDR3 consists of 16 residues. The V gene lost 5 bases and the J gene lost 3 bases, with 19 bases spanning the gap. The CDR3 DNA reads as TGTGCCAGCAGTCCCACCACCCCTGACAGGTACACTGAAGCTTTCTTT. Amino acid sequence: CASSPTTPDRYTEAFF.

As for this clone: Other DNA sequences in the same sample also yield this CDR3. V is TRBV27 and J is TRBJ2-7; D possibly corresponds to TRBD2 (5 bases). The germline CDR1 and CDR2 sequences are MNHEY and SMNVEV (reference sequence). Between the trimmed V and J ends, which lost 2 bases and 6 bases, there was a span of 8 bases. This CDR3 has 12 amino acids. CDR3 residues: CASSLLAGEQYF. The DNA for the CDR3 is TGTGCCAGCAGTTTACTGGCGGGCGAGCAGTACTTC.

The chain links TRBV19 to TRBJ2-7, with TRBD2 matching 10 bases. Germline V lookup: CDR1 LNHDA, CDR2 SQIVND (reference sequence). Trimming removed 5 bases from V and 3 bases from J; junction bases left unmatched: 4. The CDR3 contains 14 residues. The CDR3: CASSPSGGFYEQYF. The CDR3 DNA reads TGTGCCAGTAGTCCTAGCGGGGGTTTCTACGAGCAGTACTTC.

The chain joins TRBV29-1 to TRBJ2-3; no definite D call. This CDR3 contains 11 residues. V was pared by 6 bases and J by 5 bases, with 9 bases between. Germline values: CDR1 SQVTM, CDR2 ANQGSEA. The CDR3 coding sequence is TGCAGCGTGGTCTATCGAGATACGCAGTATTTT. This sequence encodes CSVVYRDTQYF.